A single sample gave rise to the 26 T cell receptor delta chains below, sequenced in a study of gamma-delta chains in newborns, infants, children. TCRdb redid the clone calls on the reads with CATT. The sample holds some 5,000 delta-chain clones, 0.42% seen once. The sample comprised blood. These TCRs come from a child who was a newborn, infant or young child, either healthy, febrile or measles-vaccinated (not recorded which).

This clone was found a few times. Given a far larger clone just one base away, this is likely a sequencing read error. The sample contains more than one DNA sequence encoding this CDR3. The J gene is TRDJ3, the V gene TRDV2; D is perhaps TRDD3 (5 bases). The V and J ends lost 0 bases and 0 bases respectively, with 14 bases between them. This CDR3 contains 19 residues. Looked up from germline, CDR1 is GEAIGNYY and CDR2 is EKD. CDR3 sequence: CACDTGGYGSSWDTRQMFF. The CDR3 nucleotides are TGTGCCTGTGACACCGGGGGGTACGGTAGCTCCTGGGACACCCGACAGATGTTTTTC.

For this clone: The protein held in TCRdb is that of a much larger clone and does not match this DNA's translation at residue 10, likely because of a read error; the protein shown is translated from the DNA. CDR3 sequence: CACDLLGDTTTAQLFF. CDR3 DNA: TGTGCCTGTGACTTACTGGGGGATACGACGACAGCACAACTCTTCTTT. This chain connects TRDV2 to TRDJ2, with 13 bases that match TRDD3. Germline V gene data show CDR1 as GEAIGNYY and CDR2 as EKD. V lost 3 bases and J lost 4; bases outside the gene matches: 4. The CDR3 extends over 16 amino acids.

This clone has just a few counts. The protein recorded in TCRdb matches a much larger clone and deviates from this DNA's translation at residue 14, suggesting a read error; the protein here is obtained by translating the DNA. J is TRDJ1 and V is TRDV2; 12 bases map to TRDD3. The germline gives CDR1 GEAIGNYY, CDR2 EKD. The CDR3 covers 17 residues. This CDR3 reads CACDILGDTRYTDELIF. In DNA, the CDR3 is TGTGCCTGTGACATTCTGGGGGATACGCGGTACACCGATGAACTCATCTTT.

Note on this clone: TCRdb's protein for this DNA is that of a much larger clone and differs from the translation at residue 16, likely a read error; the protein shown is the DNA translation. V and J are TRDV2 and TRDJ3, with 11 bases aligning to TRDD3. The CDR3 is made up of 19 amino acids. Germline V gene sequence: CDR1 GEAIGNYY, CDR2 EKD. The CDR3 DNA follows: TGTGCCTGTGACACCGTGGGGGATACGCGTTCCTGGGACACCCGACGGATGTTTTTC. It translates to CACDTVGDTRSWDTRRMFF.

Concerning this clone itself: The protein TCRdb lists belongs to a much larger clone and differs from this DNA's translation at residue 8, which points to a read error; the protein shown is made from the DNA. This chain joins TRDV2 and TRDJ3; D not certain. Germline V CDR1 and CDR2: GEAIGNYY, EKD. The ends were cut back, 0 bases at V and 4 bases at J, with 12 bases in the middle. CDR3 length: 17 residues. Here the CDR3 DNA reads TGTGCCTGTGACACCTTAATATGCAGGTGGGACACCCGACAGATGTTTTTC. It codes for CACDTLICRWDTRQMFF.

As to this clone: A far larger clone differs by one base, so this is likely a read error. Other DNA sequences in this specimen translate into the identical CDR3. The chain couples TRDV2 to TRDJ2; 11 bases line up with TRDD3. Germline V gene data show CDR1 as GEAIGNYY and CDR2 as EKD. The CDR3 extends over 15 amino acids. The CDR3 bases are TGTGCTTGTGACGTACTGGGGGATATGACAGCACAACTCTTCTTT. Its translation is CACDVLGDMTAQLFF.

This clone was observed a handful of times. A single base separates this from a much larger clone, so it may be a read error. The same CDR3 arises from other DNA sequences in this sample as well. CDR3 amino acids: CACDTGGSWDTRQMFF. The CDR3, as DNA: TGTGCCTGTGACACCGGGGGATCCTGGGACACCCGCCAGATGTTTTTC. V and J are TRDV2 and TRDJ3, with 7 bases that match TRDD3. Per the germline V gene, CDR1 is GEAIGNYY and CDR2 is EKD. The CDR3 is made up of 16 amino acids.

This clone was counted a few times. A far larger clone is only one base removed, so a read error is likely. Additional DNA sequences in this sample encode the identical CDR3. This sequence joins TRDV2 and TRDJ2, with 11 nucleotides matching TRDD3. Germline lookup yields CDR1 GEAIGNYY and CDR2 EKD. The CDR3 contains 16 residues. Unmatched junction bases numbered 1, after V lost 0 bases and J lost 2 bases. DNA of the CDR3: TGTGCCTGTGACACCCTGGGGGATACCTTGACAGCACAACTCTTCTTT. The encoded protein is CACDTLGDTLTAQLFF.

There are a few counts of this clone. For this DNA, TCRdb reports the protein of a much larger clone, which diverges at residue 3, most likely from a read error; the protein presented here is translated directly from the DNA. V gene TRDV2 combines with J gene TRDJ3, with D possibly TRDD2 on 5 matching bases. V lost 7 bases, J lost 0 bases, and 15 bases lay in between. The V gene's germline CDR1 is GEAIGNYY and CDR2 EKD. The CDR3 sequence is 17 residues long. The CDR3, as DNA: TGTGCCTGGGACCCTGGCTTCCGCTCCTGGGACACCCGACAGATGTTTTTC. Its protein product is CAWDPGFRSWDTRQMFF.

This clone came up a few times. Since a much larger clone is just one base distant, this may be a read error. The identical CDR3 is also encoded by other nucleotide sequences in the sample. The V gene is TRDV2, the J gene TRDJ3; 9 bases map to TRDD3. Germline CDR1 GEAIGNYY, CDR2 EKD. This CDR3 has 18 amino acids. CDR3 residues: CACDILGDNSWDTRQMFF. CDR3 coding DNA: TGTGCCTGTGACATACTGGGGGACAACTCCTGGGACACGCGACAGATGTTTTTC.

Points on this clone: A read error is the likely source, as a far larger clone sits one nucleotide away. The chain links TRDV2 to TRDJ1; 7 nucleotides line up with TRDD3. Germline values: CDR1 GEAIGNYY, CDR2 EKD. This CDR3 spans 12 amino acids. CDR3 sequence: CACDWGTDKPIF. In DNA, the CDR3 is TGTGCCTGTGACTGGGGGACCGATAAACCCATCTTT.

This clone counts as medium-sized (0.01 to 0.1%). The sample carries other DNA sequences with the same CDR3. This chain connects TRDV2 to TRDJ3; 8 bases are a match to TRDD3. Germline assignment: CDR1 GEAIGNYY and CDR2 EKD. The trim removed 5 bases at V and 1 base at J, leaving 12 bases unmatched. This CDR3 spans 19 amino acids. The CDR3 spells CACVSLGGSGSWDTRQMFF. CDR3 nucleotide sequence: TGTGCCTGTGTCTCCCTTGGGGGATCGGGGTCCTGGGACACCCGACAGATGTTTTTC.

This clone showed up just a few times. The protein that TCRdb holds for this DNA derives from a much larger clone and differs from the translated DNA at residue 17, which likely indicates a read error; the protein shown here is translated from the DNA. V is TRDV2 and J is TRDJ3; tentative D call: TRDD3 (5 bases). Germline CDR1 is GEAIGNYY and CDR2 is EKD. The CDR3 is 19 amino acids. In DNA, the CDR3 is TGTGCCTGTGACACCGCGGATGTTCAGAGCTCCTGGGACACCCGACAGAGGTTTTTC. Translation: CACDTADVQSSWDTRQRFF.

A word on this clone: One base away lies a much larger clone, so this may be a sequencing read error. This rearrangement joins TRDV2 to TRDJ3, with 8 bases identical to TRDD3. V lost 0 bases, J lost 0 bases, and 9 bases stayed unmatched. CDR3 size: 20 residues. Germline V gene data show CDR1 as GEAIGNYY and CDR2 as EKD. CDR3 nucleotides: TGTGCCTGTGACACCTGGGGGATGGTCTCCAACTCCTGGGACACCCGACAGATGTTTTTC. It encodes CACDTWGMVSNSWDTRQMFF.

On this clone itself: This DNA translates differently at residue 5 from the TCRdb protein, which is that of a much larger clone; a read error is likely, and the protein shown is the DNA's own translation. The V gene is TRDV2, the J gene TRDJ1, with 9 bases fitting TRDD3. The V gene's germline CDR1 is GEAIGNYY and CDR2 EKD. V lost 3 bases and J lost 4; bases outside the gene matches: 14. The CDR3 has 17 amino acids. Here the CDR3 DNA reads TGTGCCTGTGACGCCGTTTCGGGGATACGGGAGGGCGATAAACTCATCTTT. This sequence encodes CACDAVSGIREGDKLIF.

Only a few counts were recorded for this clone. Translating this DNA gives a protein that differs at residue 3 from the TCRdb one, which belongs to a much larger clone; a read error is likely, and the protein shown is this translation. The chain links TRDV2 to TRDJ1; the match to TRDD3 covers 13 bases. This CDR3 is 15 amino acids long. CDR1 and CDR2 (germline): GEAIGNYY, EKD. The CDR3 sequence: CAYDTGGYATDKLIF. CDR3 nucleotides: TGTGCCTATGACACTGGGGGATACGCCACCGATAAACTCATCTTT.

In this sample, this clone turned up a few times. The TCRdb protein comes from a much larger clone and disagrees with this DNA's translation at residues 8 and 12, likely due to a read error; the protein given here is derived from the DNA. Here the J gene is TRDJ2 and the V gene is not called; TRDD3 is the table's D call, not checked against the DNA. This CDR3 region has 15 residues. As DNA, the CDR3 is TGTGCCTGTGACGTACTGGGGGCTATGACAGCACACCTCTTCTTT. Translation gives CACDVLGAMTAHLFF.

In this sample, this clone turned up a few times. A junction boundary mismatches the germline segment, possibly from a read error. Other DNA sequences of this sample code for an identical CDR3. CDR3 in DNA: TGTGCCTGCGACACGTACTGGGGGGATGACTCCTGGGACACCCGACAGATGTTTTTC. Translation gives CACDTYWGDDSWDTRQMFF. The chain recombines TRDV2 with TRDJ3; 8 bases map to TRDD3. This CDR3 is built from 19 residues. CDR1 is GEAIGNYY, CDR2 EKD, per germline.

Details on this clone: A far larger clone is just one base off, so this is likely a read error. Other DNA sequences within the sample encode an identical CDR3. The chain joins TRDV2 to TRDJ3, with 7 positions matching TRDD3. Germline lookup yields CDR1 GEAIGNYY and CDR2 EKD. The ends lost 7 bases at V and 0 bases at J; junction bases unmatched: 11. There are 18 residues in the CDR3. Here the CDR3 DNA reads TGTGCCTGCGACGCTGGGGGTTTTAGCTCCTGGGACACCCGACAGATGTTTTTC. This codes for CACDAGGFSSWDTRQMFF.

On this clone itself: This may be a read error: a much more frequent sequence differs by one nucleotide. Distinct nucleotide sequences in the sample also encode this CDR3. This chain links TRDV2 with TRDJ3; TRDD3 matches at 8 bases. Germline lookup yields CDR1 GEAIGNYY and CDR2 EKD. This CDR3 region has 17 residues. The CDR3 DNA reads as TGCGCCTGTGACACCATCTGGGATACGAGGGACACCCGACAGATGTTTTTC. Translating gives CACDTIWDTRDTRQMFF.

A word on this clone: The protein TCRdb lists belongs to a much larger clone and differs from this DNA's translation at residue 7, which points to a read error; the protein shown is made from the DNA. This sequence joins TRDV2 and TRDJ3; D is ambiguous. Looked up from germline, CDR1 is GEAIGNYY and CDR2 is EKD. The ends were cut back, 0 bases at V and 9 bases at J, with 8 bases in the middle. The CDR3 sequence is 14 residues long. The CDR3 loop reads CACDTRRGTRQMFF. Here the CDR3 DNA reads TGTGCCTGTGACACCCGCCGGGGCACCCGACAGATGTTTTTC.

This clone turned up a few times. It may be a read error: a sequence one base away is much more abundant. The sample contains more than one DNA sequence encoding this CDR3. The chain links TRDV2 to TRDJ3, with TRDD3 matching 10 bases. The CDR3 sequence is 17 residues long. The V gene's germline CDR1 is GEAIGNYY and CDR2 EKD. The CDR3 protein is CACDLLGDSWDTRQMFF. In DNA, the CDR3 is TGTGCCTGTGATCTACTGGGGGATTCGTGGGACACCCGGCAGATGTTTTTC.

This clone was seen only a few times. A read error is possible here, since a much larger clone lies one base away. Other DNA sequences within the sample encode an identical CDR3. Here the CDR3 reads CALGEAWDTAAQLFF. CDR3 sequence (DNA): TGCGCTCTTGGGGAAGCCTGGGATACGGCAGCACAACTCTTCTTT. The chain joins TRDV1 to TRDJ2, with TRDD3 identical over 8 bases. Germline values: CDR1 TSWWSYY, CDR2 QGS. This CDR3 is 15 amino acids long.

This clone was observed a handful of times. The protein listed by TCRdb differs at residue 15 from the translated DNA, so the DNA translation is shown. The V gene is TRDV2, the J gene TRDJ3, with TRDD3 matching over 10 bases. This CDR3 has 17 amino acids. Germline CDR1 is GEAIGNYY and CDR2 is EKD. This CDR3 reads CACDVLGDDWDTRQVFF. DNA of the CDR3: TGTGCCTGTGACGTACTGGGGGATGATTGGGACACCCGACAGGTGTTTTTC.

Note on this clone: TCRdb's listed protein matches a much larger clone and diverges from this DNA's translation at residue 9, likely through a read error; the protein shown comes from the DNA. The chain employs TRDV2 and TRDJ2, with 7 bases matching TRDD3. This CDR3 region has 18 residues. After removal of 3 bases from V and 0 bases from J, the junction contained 12 bases not matched to a gene. Germline V gene data show CDR1 as GEAIGNYY and CDR2 as EKD. CDR3 amino acids: CACDPLGVLAPLTAQLFF. CDR3 in DNA: TGTGCCTGTGACCCTCTGGGGGTCCTGGCCCCTTTGACAGCACAACTCTTCTTT.

Only a few counts were recorded for this clone. This may come from a read error, since a much larger clone is one base off. The chain employs TRDV2 and TRDJ3; 9 bases are shared with TRDD3. Germline V gene lookup returns CDR1 GEAIGNYY and CDR2 EKD. CDR3 length equals 19 residues. The CDR3: CACGTAGGFGSWDTRQMFF. Written as DNA, the CDR3 is TGTGCCTGTGGCACCGCTGGGGGATTTGGCTCCTGGGACACCCGACAGATGTTTTTC.